The clone carrying this TCR beta chain was found once. Here immunoSEQ multiplex PCR was the method, and the copy in TCRdb shows in-frame clones only, minus some. The sample consists of approximately 490,000 clones, roughly 74% of them appearing once. This entry comes from a study of shared T cell receptors in the human thymus. Deletions cut 3 bases from V and 8 bases from J, with 4 bases between. The CDR3 covers 11 residues. Germline-derived CDR1 and CDR2 are LGHNT and FRNRAP. The same specimen was also included in a second study, on human thymus T cells. That report adds: Among thymic and blood repertoires, usage of V and J genes appeared biased.

The chain is built from TRBV12-5 and TRBJ1-4, with D unresolved. The receptor's source is a boy in the first two years of life with a congenital heart defect. Sequenced: thymocytes. CDR3 amino acids: CASGFQEKLFF. The DNA of the CDR3 is TGTGCTAGTGGTTTCCAGGAAAAACTGTTTTTT.